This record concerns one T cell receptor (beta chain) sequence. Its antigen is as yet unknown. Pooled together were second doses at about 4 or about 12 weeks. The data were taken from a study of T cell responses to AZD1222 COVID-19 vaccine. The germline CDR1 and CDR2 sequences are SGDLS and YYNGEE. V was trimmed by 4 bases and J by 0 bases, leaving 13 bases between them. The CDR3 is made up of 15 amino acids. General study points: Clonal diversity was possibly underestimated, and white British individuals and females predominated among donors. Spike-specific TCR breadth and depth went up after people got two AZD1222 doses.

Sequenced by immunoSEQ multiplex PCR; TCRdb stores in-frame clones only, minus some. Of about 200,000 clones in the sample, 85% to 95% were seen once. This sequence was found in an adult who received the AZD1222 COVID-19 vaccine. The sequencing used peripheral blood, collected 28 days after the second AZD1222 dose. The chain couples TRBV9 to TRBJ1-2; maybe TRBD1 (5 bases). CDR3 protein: CASSTGRGSNYGYTF. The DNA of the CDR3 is TGTGCCAGCAGCACAGGACGGGGTTCTAACTATGGCTACACCTTC.